Listed below are T cell receptor beta chains from one sample, sequenced in a study of early T cells in non-severe SARS-CoV-2 infection. A single record per CDR3 protein comes from TCRdb applying MiXCR to the 5' RACE reads. The sample lists roughly 99,000 distinct CDR3 sequences; over 8.5% were seen once. The sequencing input was whole blood. Receptors originate from an adult who was a healthcare worker with PCR-confirmed SARS-CoV-2 infection or an uninfected control (not recorded which). Both conserved end residues are part of each CDR3. The D gene is left open where the match is weak. Part of the rows lack a size; the others show once, few, many or a class for expanded clones.

d_call,v_call,j_call,clone_size,cdr3_nt,cdr3_aa
.,TRBV12-3/TRBV12-4,TRBJ2-5,.,TGTGCCAGCAGCCCCGTATGGGGTGAGACCCAGTACTTC,CASSPVWGETQYF
TRBD2,TRBV20-1,TRBJ2-7,many,TGCAGTGCTAGCGTTAGCGGGAGTCGCGAGCAGTACTTC,CSASVSGSREQYF
TRBD1,TRBV7-9,TRBJ1-1,few,TGTGCCAGCAGGGCCGACAGGGCGGTTGAAGCTTTCTTT,CASRADRAVEAFF
TRBD2,TRBV4-1,TRBJ2-5,few,TGCGCCAGCAGCCATCCCCCGGGACTAGGGGGGCAAGAGACCCAGTACTTC,CASSHPPGLGGQETQYF
.,TRBV6-6,TRBJ2-5,few,TGTGCCAGCAGTTATCTGACCAACCAAGAGACCCAGTACTTC,CASSYLTNQETQYF
TRBD2,TRBV12-3/TRBV12-4,TRBJ2-1,.,TGTGCCAGCAGTCCCTCCTGGACTAGCGGGGCAATGAGGCAGTTCTTC,CASSPSWTSGAMRQFF
TRBD2,TRBV19,TRBJ2-1,.,TGTGCCAGTACCCGTAGGGGGGGGACTAGCGGGAGTTTTGAGCAGTTCTTC,CASTRRGGTSGSFEQFF
.,TRBV12-3/TRBV12-4,TRBJ1-2,.,TGTGCCAGCAGTTTAACACCGGTGGTGAACTATGGCTACACCTTC,CASSLTPVVNYGYTF
.,TRBV30,TRBJ2-7,many,TGTGCCTGGAGTGGGCGAAGCGGTAGCTCCTACGAGCAGTACTTC,CAWSGRSGSSYEQYF
TRBD2,TRBV29-1,TRBJ2-2,.,TGCAGCGTTGAAGTCCTACCCAGACTAGCGGGAACGAACACCGGGGAGCTGTTTTTT,CSVEVLPRLAGTNTGELFF
.,TRBV7-2,TRBJ2-1,many,TGTGCCAGCAGCGTCCCCAAAGGACCACATCTTATAGGTCTTTCGGGAGACAATGAGCAGTTCTTC,CASSVPKGPHLIGLSGDNEQFF
.,TRBV12-3/TRBV12-4,TRBJ2-7,.,TGTGCCAGCAGTTTGAGAGGACACTCCTACGAGCAGTACTTC,CASSLRGHSYEQYF
.,TRBV30,TRBJ1-1,few,TGTGCCTGGAGGGAGGGAGGATGGAACACTGAAGCTTTCTTT,CAWREGGWNTEAFF
TRBD1,TRBV7-6,TRBJ2-2,.,TGTGCCAGCAGCTTAGCGCTAAGGGGGACAGGACGCCGGGAATCGGTCACCGGGGAGCTGTTTTTT,CASSLALRGTGRRESVTGELFF
TRBD1,TRBV6-1,TRBJ2-7,.,TGTGCCAGCAGTGAAGCGGGGACAGGGACCTACGAGCAGTACTTC,CASSEAGTGTYEQYF
TRBD1,TRBV11-2,TRBJ2-5,.,TGTGCCAGCAGCTCTTACCCGGGACAGCAAGAGACCCAGTACTTC,CASSSYPGQQETQYF
.,TRBV27,TRBJ1-4,many,TGTGCCAGCAGTTTAGGAACGGGAGTTAATGAAAAACTGTTTTTT,CASSLGTGVNEKLFF
.,TRBV29-1,TRBJ1-1,.,TGCAGCCCATCGAAACAGGGCAACACTGAAGCTTTCTTT,CSPSKQGNTEAFF